The next 26 T cell receptor beta chains were all read from a single sample in a study of shared clonotypes between healthy human individuals. TCRdb keeps only in-frame clones here, not all; method: immunoSEQ multiplex PCR. The sample lists approximately 470,000 clones, roughly 80% seen once, with approximately 12% in the top ten. Sequences were obtained from PBMCs. Receptor source: a woman in her thirties or forties in good health. Some clones in this sample may be carry-over from other donors' samples.

This chain joins TRBV7-6 and TRBJ2-3; 8 positions match TRBD2. The CDR3 length is 15 residues. Germline V gives CDR1 SGHVS, CDR2 FNYEAQ. V was pared by 1 base and J by 7 bases, with 7 bases of the junction left unmatched. Here the CDR3 DNA reads TGTGCCAGCAGCTTAGAGGCGGGAGGTCGCAATACGCAGTATTTT. Protein sequence: CASSLEAGGRNTQYF.

The chain joins TRBV7-8 to TRBJ2-3, with 10 bases matching TRBD2. The CDR3 consists of 16 residues. Germline V gene sequence: CDR1 SGHVS, CDR2 FQNEAQ. J was trimmed by 4 bases and V by 1 base; bases with no gene match: 5. The CDR3 DNA is TGTGCCAGCAGCTTAGAGGAGACTAGCGGGTCAGATACGCAGTATTTT. This codes for CASSLEETSGSDTQYF.

The chain employs TRBV4-2 and TRBJ2-7; either TRBD1 or TRBD2 may supply D (5 bases each). Germline CDR1 reads LGHNA; CDR2 reads YNFKEQ. The CDR3 is made up of 16 amino acids. With 1 base removed from V and 2 bases from J, the gap between germline ends came to 15 bases. DNA of the CDR3: TGTGCCAGCAGCCAAGTACAGGAAGGGAGCACCTACGAGCAGTACTTC. The encoded protein is CASSQVQEGSTYEQYF.

J is TRBJ1-2 and V is TRBV28; no clear D gene. In germline, CDR1 is MDHEN, CDR2 SYDVKM. Trimming shortened V by 4 bases and J by 3 bases, and 9 bases separated the two germline ends. This CDR3 is 13 amino acids long. The CDR3 DNA sequence: TGTGCCAGCAGTTCTTGGGGTGACTATGGCTACACCTTC. Translation: CASSSWGDYGYTF.

This clone was counted a few times. The genes are TRBV4-2 and TRBJ1-2; no clear D gene. CDR1 is LGHNA, CDR2 YNFKEQ, per germline. The CDR3 covers 15 residues. V dropped 0 bases and J dropped 5 bases, with 13 bases sitting between them. The CDR3 region has the DNA TGTGCCAGCAGCCAAGATTTGGGTGCCCCTTATGGCTACACCTTC. Its protein is CASSQDLGAPYGYTF.

Only one count was recorded for this clone. A far larger clone is one base from this, pointing to a likely read error. The chain joins TRBV30 to TRBJ1-2; 8 nucleotides align to TRBD1. The V and J ends lost 3 bases and 4 bases, in that order; junction bases with no gene match: 7. This CDR3 spans 14 amino acids. Germline V lookup: CDR1 GTSNPN, CDR2 SVGIG (reference sequence). This CDR3 reads CAWRRDRSSYGYTF. The DNA for the CDR3 is TGTGCCTGGAGACGGGACAGGAGTAGCTATGGCTACACCTTC.

Only one count was recorded for this clone. One base away lies a much larger clone, so this may be a sequencing read error. V and J are TRBV5-1 and TRBJ2-3, with 10 bases fitting TRBD2. The length of the CDR3 is 16 residues. V shed 3 bases, J shed 5 bases, and the junction held 9 bases outside the gene matches. The germline V gene encodes CDR1 SGHRS and CDR2 YFSETQ. The CDR3 DNA reads TGCGCCAGCAGCTGCGGTCTAGCGGGAGTTATAGATACGCAGTATTTT. It specifies CASSCGLAGVIDTQYF.

The gene calls are TRBV12-5 and TRBJ2-6, with no clear D. Trimming took off 1 base at V and 2 bases at J, with 15 bases between the two ends. CDR1 LGHNT and CDR2 FRNRAP come from the germline V gene. CDR3 size: 18 residues. The CDR3 spells CASGLGRVPDTGANVLTF. The CDR3 bases are TGTGCTAGTGGTTTGGGAAGGGTCCCAGATACTGGGGCCAACGTCCTGACTTTC. The complete variable domain, with remaining parts taken from reference TRBV12-5 and TRBJ2-6, reads DARVTQTPRHKVTEMGQEVTMRCQPILGHNTVFWYRQTMMQGLELLAYFRNRAPLDDSGMPKDRFSAEMPDATLATLKIQPSEPRDSAVYFCASGLGRVPDTGANVLTFGAGSRLTVL.

The chain recombines TRBV14 with TRBJ2-1, with TRBD2 matching over 9 bases. V was pared by 4 bases and J by 2 bases, with 6 bases of the junction left unmatched. Germline lookup yields CDR1 SGHDN and CDR2 FVKESK. The CDR3 length is 16 residues. The CDR3, as DNA: TGTGCCAGCAGCCGATCCTGGACTAGCGCCTACAATGAGCAGTTCTTC. It translates to CASSRSWTSAYNEQFF.

This clone has only a few counts. The chain couples TRBV9 to TRBJ2-7; perhaps TRBD2 as D (6 bases). CDR1 is SGDLS and CDR2 is YYNGEE in the germline V gene. V shed 2 bases and J shed 0 bases, with 12 bases lying between them. The CDR3 length is 15 residues. The DNA for the CDR3 is TGTGCCAGCAGCGTGGGACTCCTCAGCTCCTACGAGCAGTACTTC. Translating gives CASSVGLLSSYEQYF.

The chain has TRBV28 and TRBJ1-4, with D hard to call. Germline V lookup: CDR1 MDHEN, CDR2 SYDVKM. The CDR3 is made up of 15 amino acids. Trimming left V 5 bases short and J 0 bases short, with 10 bases between. CDR3 nucleotide sequence: TGTGCCAGCAGTGGAACCGGGACAACTAATGAAAAACTGTTTTTT. Translation: CASSGTGTTNEKLFF.

On this clone itself: A read error is likely here: a far larger clone is one base away. This chain uses TRBV30 with TRBJ2-5; D remains unclear. The end of the DNA fits TRBJ2-7 better, so the J call may be wrong. CDR3 length: 15 amino acids. Looked up from germline, CDR1 is GTSNPN and CDR2 is SVGIG (reference sequence). The CDR3 loop is CVLALDQIVAYEQYF. The CDR3 DNA reads TGTGTCTTAGCCTTGGACCAGATAGTGGCCTACGAGCAGTACTTC.

The rearrangement uses TRBV28 and TRBJ1-1; D gene uncertain. The CDR3 has 13 amino acids. V lost 7 bases to trimming and J lost 7 bases, with 16 bases between them. Germline CDR1 is MDHEN and CDR2 is SYDVKM. CDR3 protein: CASTNQEVREAFF. For the CDR3, the DNA is TGTGCCAGCACCAATCAGGAGGTCCGTGAAGCTTTCTTT. Complete variable domain (other parts from reference TRBV28 and TRBJ1-1): DVKVTQSSRYLVKRTGEKVFLECVQDMDHENMFWYRQDPGLGLRLIYFSYDVKMKEKGDIPEGYSVSREKKERFSLILESASTNQTSMYLCASTNQEVREAFFGQGTRLTVV.

The chain has TRBV5-1 and TRBJ2-2; a possible D gene is TRBD1 (6 bases). V lost 3 bases to trimming and J lost 4 bases, with 16 bases between them. The CDR3 is made up of 16 amino acids. Germline CDR1 and CDR2: SGHRS and YFSETQ. Here the CDR3 DNA reads TGCGCCAGCAGCTGGCCCGGGACAAAGGGCACCGGGGAGCTGTTTTTT. It yields the protein CASSWPGTKGTGELFF.

The chain links TRBV25-1 to TRBJ2-5, with TRBD1 identical over 10 bases. The CDR3 spans 13 residues. CDR1 MGHDK and CDR2 SYGVNS come from the germline V gene. V lost 8 bases and J lost 5; bases outside the gene matches: 5. Written as DNA, the CDR3 is TGTGCCAGCCGCGGGGACAGGGGTGAGACCCAGTACTTC. It yields the protein CASRGDRGETQYF.

This chain uses TRBV19 with TRBJ2-1, with TRBD2 as a possible D gene (6 bases). The CDR3 totals 15 residues. V shed 7 bases and J shed 6 bases, with 19 bases lying between them. Germline CDR1 is LNHDA and CDR2 is SQIVND (reference sequence). The CDR3 spells CASIGTPYGGNEQFF. Written as DNA, the CDR3 is TGTGCCAGTATTGGGACTCCTTACGGAGGCAATGAGCAGTTCTTC.

The count of this clone is one. Only one base separates this from a far larger clonotype, so it likely reflects a read error. The V call is TRBV9, the J call TRBJ2-2; TRBD2 aligns across 15 bases. V gave up 3 bases and J gave up 4 bases; unmatched junction bases: 4. The CDR3 spans 17 residues. Germline CDR1 reads SGDLS; CDR2 reads YYNGEE. CDR3 DNA: TGTGCCAGCAGCGCGGGACTAGCGGGAGGCGTCACCGGGGAGCTGTTTTTT. Protein: CASSAGLAGGVTGELFF.

The chain combines TRBV30 with TRBJ1-4, with unresolved D. Germline V gives CDR1 GTSNPN, CDR2 SVGIG (reference sequence). Trimming shortened V by 3 bases and J by 6 bases, and 14 bases separated the two germline ends. The CDR3 consists of 14 residues. The CDR3 nucleotides read TGTGCCTGGAGGGAGGACCCCGCGGATGAAAAACTGTTTTTT. Protein sequence: CAWREDPADEKLFF.

For this clone: A far larger clone is one base from this, pointing to a likely read error. This sample also contains other DNA sequences that code for the same CDR3. The chain has TRBV7-9 and TRBJ2-1; tentatively, D is TRBD2 (5 bases). Germline V lookup: CDR1 SEHNR, CDR2 FQNEAQ (reference sequence). CDR3 length: 15 residues. V dropped 1 base and J dropped 2 bases, with 9 bases sitting between them. The CDR3 is CASSLVPEAYNEQFF. The CDR3 nucleotides read TGTGCCAGCAGCTTAGTTCCGGAGGCCTACAATGAGCAGTTCTTC.

The rearrangement joins TRBV5-1 to TRBJ2-6; a possible D gene is TRBD1 (6 bases). The CDR3 has 15 amino acids. Germline CDR1 is SGHRS and CDR2 is YFSETQ. Trimming shortened V by 2 bases and J by 4 bases, and 10 bases separated the two germline ends. The CDR3 nucleotides read TGCGCCAGCAGCTTACAGGGTCCCGGGGCCAACGTCCTGACTTTC. This encodes CASSLQGPGANVLTF.

As for this clone: Since a far larger clone is one base different, this is likely a read error. This chain connects TRBV7-9 to TRBJ2-7, with D uncertain. Germline values: CDR1 SEHNR, CDR2 FQNEAQ (reference sequence). The CDR3 runs 15 residues. V lost 5 bases, J lost 0 bases, and 14 bases lay in between. CDR3 sequence reads: CASSPSRRSSYEQYF. CDR3 DNA: TGTGCCAGCAGCCCCTCCCGGCGGAGCTCCTACGAGCAGTACTTC. Complete variable domain (other parts from reference TRBV7-9 and TRBJ2-7): DTGVSQNPRHKITKRGQNVTFRCDPISEHNRLYWYRQTLGQGPEFLTYFQNEAQLEKSRLLSDRFSAERPKGSFSTLEIQRTEQGDSAMYLCASSPSRRSSYEQYFGPGTRLTVT.

The chain uses TRBV2 and TRBJ2-7; unclear D gene. This CDR3 region has 14 residues. The V gene lost 4 bases and the J gene lost 5 bases, with 15 bases spanning the gap. Germline V lookup: CDR1 SNHLY, CDR2 FYNNEI. DNA of the CDR3: TGTGCCAGCAGTGCCCGTCCGGAAAGTAACGAGCAGTACTTC. This codes for CASSARPESNEQYF. Complete variable domain (other parts from reference TRBV2 and TRBJ2-7): EPEVTQTPSHQVTQMGQEVILRCVPISNHLYFYWYRQILGQKVEFLVSFYNNEISEKSEIFDDQFSVERPDGSNFTLKIRSTKLEDSAMYFCASSARPESNEQYFGPGTRLTVT.

In this sample, this clone turned up many times. This chain links TRBV4-1 with TRBJ2-5, with 9 positions matching TRBD1. The germline V gene encodes CDR1 MGHRA and CDR2 YSYEKL. V was clipped by 4 bases and J by 5 bases; unmatched bases: 11. CDR3 length equals 16 residues. CDR3 loop: CASSPTFGQGTETQYF. The CDR3, as DNA: TGCGCCAGCAGCCCCACTTTCGGACAGGGGACGGAGACCCAGTACTTC.

The V gene is TRBV5-1, the J gene TRBJ2-3; 10 bases line up with TRBD2. The V segment lost 5 bases and the J segment 0 bases; nucleotides outside the gene matches: 6. This CDR3 region has 16 residues. Per the germline V gene, CDR1 is SGHRS and CDR2 is YFSETQ. CDR3 in DNA: TGCGCCAGCAGTCCGGGACTAGCGTCTAGCACAGATACGCAGTATTTT. Amino acid sequence: CASSPGLASSTDTQYF. Supplemented by reference TRBV5-1 and TRBJ2-3, the full variable domain reads KAGVTQTPRYLIKTRGQQVTLSCSPISGHRSVSWYQQTPGQGLQFLFEYFSETQRNKGNFPGRFSGRQFSNSRSEMNVSTLELGDSALYLCASSPGLASSTDTQYFGPGTRLTVL.

The chain joins TRBV15 to TRBJ2-7, with TRBD1 identical over 7 bases. CDR3 length equals 15 residues. In germline, CDR1 is LNHNV, CDR2 YYDKDF (reference sequence). The J segment lost 1 base and the V segment lost 0 bases, leaving 3 bases of the junction unmatched. The CDR3 nucleotides read TGTGCCACCAGCAGAGATCCGGGACAGTCCTACGAGCAGTACTTC. This encodes CATSRDPGQSYEQYF.

This chain connects TRBV30 to TRBJ1-4; D unclear. V was cut by 1 base and J by 8 bases, with 14 bases left in between. Germline-derived CDR1 and CDR2 are GTSNPN and SVGIG (reference sequence). This CDR3 has 14 residues. In DNA form, the CDR3 reads TGTGCCTGGAGTGGGGGTCAGGTTCGGGAAAAACTGTTTTTT. It translates to CAWSGGQVREKLFF.